These 8 T cell receptor beta chains were all obtained from the same sample, sequenced in a study of a mutant IDH1 vaccine in newly diagnosed glioma (dated by TCRdb to about 2021). Library preparation used the immunoSEQ multiplex PCR assay. The immuneACCESS repertoire file appears here via TCRdb, limited to in-frame rearrangements. These files lack a portion of the clones; in checked studies, under half of the deficit traces to unresolved V genes, and the cause of the others is not known. This sample is represented by 34,000 or so clones; around 80% of them were singletons. The biggest ten clones account for 11% of the sample. Per the publication, the time point label means: week 35, safety follow-up. Each vaccine dose, consisting of 300 ug of a 20-mer mutant IDH1 peptide in Montanide, was administered subcutaneously with topical imiquimod. Their target antigens are unknown. Here the sequenced sample was PBMCs, taken from a glioma patient whose treatment included an IDH1 peptide vaccine. The receptors were gathered from a woman in her thirties or forties with glioma.

The CDR3 spells CASSPGQDQRHGYTF. CDR3 nucleotide sequence: TGCGCCAGCAGCCCTGGACAGGATCAACGGCATGGCTACACCTTC. V is TRBV5-1 and J is TRBJ1-2, with 7 positions matching TRBD1. The CDR3 totals 15 residues. Germline lookup yields CDR1 SGHRS and CDR2 YFSETQ. Trimming removed 4 bases from V and 6 bases from J; junction bases left unmatched: 12. The variable domain in full, with the rest retrieved from reference TRBV5-1 and TRBJ1-2, is KAGVTQTPRYLIKTRGQQVTLSCSPISGHRSVSWYQQTPGQGLQFLFEYFSETQRNKGNFPGRFSGRQFSNSRSEMNVSTLELGDSALYLCASSPGQDQRHGYTFGSGTRLTVV.

Here the CDR3 DNA reads TGTGCCAGCAGCTTGGTTGGTGGAAATACGCAGTATTTT. It specifies CASSLVGGNTQYF. The chain carries TRBV5-6 and TRBJ2-3; no clear D gene. The V end was cut by 0 bases, the J end by 7 bases, with 9 bases between. The CDR3 is made up of 13 amino acids. Germline V gene sequence: CDR1 SGHDT, CDR2 YYEEEE.

This clone appeared a single time. The rearrangement joins TRBV25-1 to TRBJ2-4, with 7 nucleotides matching TRBD1. V gave up 0 bases and J gave up 8 bases; unmatched junction bases: 4. In germline, CDR1 is MGHDK, CDR2 SYGVNS. The CDR3 has 14 residues. The CDR3 is CASSEYRGKDIQYF. As DNA, the CDR3 is TGTGCCAGCAGTGAATACAGGGGGAAGGACATTCAGTACTTC.

This chain connects TRBV5-1 to TRBJ1-2; no definite D call. The CDR3 covers 13 residues. The V end was cut by 1 base, the J end by 4 bases, with 8 bases between. The germline gives CDR1 SGHRS, CDR2 YFSETQ. In DNA form, the CDR3 reads TGCGCCAGCAGCTTGAGTTCATTCTATGGCTACACCTTC. Amino acids: CASSLSSFYGYTF.

The rearrangement links TRBV19 to TRBJ1-5; no clear D gene. This CDR3 spans 15 amino acids. Germline lookup yields CDR1 LNHDA and CDR2 SQIVND (reference sequence). V was trimmed by 5 bases and J by 1 base, leaving 12 bases between them. CDR3 region: CASSVAALSNQPQHF. As DNA, the CDR3 is TGTGCCAGTAGTGTGGCGGCCTTGAGCAATCAGCCCCAGCATTTT. Combining the CDR3 with reference TRBV19 and TRBJ1-5 gives the whole variable domain DGGITQSPKYLFRKEGQNVTLSCEQNLNHDAMYWYRQDPGQGLRLIYYSQIVNDFQKGDIAEGYSVSREKKESFPLTVTSAQKNPTAFYLCASSVAALSNQPQHFGDGTRLSIL.

V gene TRBV7-9 combines with J gene TRBJ1-1; no firm D call. The length of the CDR3 is 14 residues. Germline-derived CDR1 and CDR2 are SEHNR and FQNEAQ (reference sequence). Trimming stripped 6 bases from V and 3 bases from J, with 14 bases between. CDR3 in amino acids: CASRTGPRDTEAFF. CDR3 DNA sequence: TGTGCCAGCAGGACTGGGCCGAGGGACACTGAAGCTTTCTTT.

V usage is TRBV7-2 and J usage is TRBJ2-7; D call uncertain. V dropped 5 bases and J dropped 7 bases, with 6 bases sitting between them. Germline V lookup: CDR1 SGHTA, CDR2 FQGNSA. This CDR3 has 10 residues. In DNA, the CDR3 is TGTGCCAGCAGCGCCGGGGAGCAGTACTTC. Its translation is CASSAGEQYF.

The V call is TRBV29-1, the J call TRBJ1-5; D remains unclear. CDR3 length: 12 amino acids. CDR1 and CDR2 (germline): SQVTM, ANQGSEA. Deletions cut 4 bases from V and 7 bases from J, with 11 bases between. This CDR3 reads CSVVAPGQPQHF. CDR3 DNA: TGCAGCGTTGTAGCGCCGGGGCAGCCCCAGCATTTT.